The 30 T cell receptor beta chains below come from one sample, sequenced in a study of T cells in localized non-small cell lung cancer. Sequencing used immunoSEQ multiplex PCR; TCRdb keeps in-frame clones, though not all of them. This sample has around 35,000 clones; 93% occur once, and the top ten carry 7% to 9%. Sequenced material: peripheral blood, taken before any cancer treatment. All receptors derive from a female donor older than 55 with stage I lung adenocarcinoma.

This chain uses TRBV5-8 with TRBJ2-6, with D hard to call. Trimming took 4 bases from V and 3 from J, leaving 5 bases between them. CDR3 length: 13 amino acids. Germline V CDR1 and CDR2: SGHTS, YDEGEE. CDR3 sequence (DNA): TGTGCCAGCAGCCGAGGTGGGGCCAACGTCCTGACTTTC. Translation gives CASSRGGANVLTF.

The chain has TRBV7-2 and TRBJ2-7; 8 bases align to TRBD1. The germline CDR1 and CDR2 sequences are SGHTA and FQGNSA. The CDR3 loop spans 13 amino acids. V lost 5 bases and J lost 4; bases outside the gene matches: 4. CDR3 DNA sequence: TGTGCCAGCAGCGTTGGACAGGGATACGAGCAGTACTTC. Amino acids: CASSVGQGYEQYF.

The rearrangement links TRBV7-2 to TRBJ1-1; 9 nucleotides line up with TRBD1. With 1 base clipped from V and 7 bases from J, the junction kept 4 bases outside the gene matches. This CDR3 has 14 residues. From germline, CDR1 is SGHTA and CDR2 FQGNSA. The CDR3 here is CASSLGGTGSEAFF. CDR3 DNA: TGTGCCAGCAGCTTAGGAGGGACAGGGAGTGAAGCTTTCTTT.

This chain joins TRBV7-8 and TRBJ2-5, with D perhaps matching TRBD1 (5 bases). The V and J ends lost 1 base and 3 bases respectively, with 6 bases between them. The CDR3 loop spans 13 amino acids. CDR1 SGHVS and CDR2 FQNEAQ come from the germline V gene. The CDR3 here is CASSLGQKETQYF. The CDR3 DNA sequence: TGTGCCAGCAGCTTAGGACAGAAAGAGACCCAGTACTTC. Supplemented by reference TRBV7-8 and TRBJ2-5, the full variable domain reads GAGVSQSPRYKVAKRGQDVALRCDPISGHVSLFWYQQALGQGPEFLTYFQNEAQLDKSGLPSDRFFAERPEGSVSTLKIQRTQQEDSAVYLCASSLGQKETQYFGPGTRLLVL.

V and J are TRBV9 and TRBJ2-1; D is undetermined. V was trimmed by 3 bases and J by 13 bases, leaving 23 bases between them. CDR3 length equals 15 residues. The germline V gene encodes CDR1 SGDLS and CDR2 YYNGEE. In nucleotides, the CDR3 is TGTGCCAGCAGCGCGACGCTCGGCATTCCAAATGGACAGTTCTTC. It codes for CASSATLGIPNGQFF.

CDR3 in amino acids: CASSLEGQGGEAFF. In nucleotides, the CDR3 is TGTGCCAGCAGCTTAGAGGGACAGGGCGGTGAAGCTTTCTTT. V usage is TRBV7-9 and J usage is TRBJ1-1, with 9 bases identical to TRBD1. The CDR3 totals 14 residues. Germline-derived CDR1 and CDR2 are SEHNR and FQNEAQ (reference sequence). J was trimmed by 7 bases and V by 1 base; bases with no gene match: 4.

This clone was seen a few times. The genes are TRBV19 and TRBJ1-1; possibly TRBD1 for D (5 bases). The V end was cut by 5 bases, the J end by 3 bases, with 16 bases between. CDR1 is LNHDA and CDR2 is SQIVND in the germline V gene (reference sequence). CDR3 length equals 15 residues. CDR3 in amino acids: CASSPRLIGDTEAFF. Here the CDR3 DNA reads TGTGCCAGTAGTCCGAGACTCATAGGGGACACTGAAGCTTTCTTT.

The genes are TRBV28 and TRBJ2-3; 10 nucleotides align to TRBD2. Germline V CDR1 and CDR2: MDHEN, SYDVKM. Trimming cost V 9 bases and J 4 bases; bases outside gene matches: 4. The CDR3 totals 13 residues. The CDR3 nucleotides read TGTGCCAGTTTAGCGGGGGGCGCAGATACGCAGTATTTT. This sequence encodes CASLAGGADTQYF. The whole variable domain, remainder taken from reference TRBV28 and TRBJ2-3, is DVKVTQSSRYLVKRTGEKVFLECVQDMDHENMFWYRQDPGLGLRLIYFSYDVKMKEKGDIPEGYSVSREKKERFSLILESASTNQTSMYLCASLAGGADTQYFGPGTRLTVL.

CDR3 sequence (DNA): TGTGCCAGCAGCCCCGGGACAGGAGGACAGCCCCAGCATTTT. This translates into CASSPGTGGQPQHF. The J gene is TRBJ1-5, the V gene TRBV7-2, with 8 bases matching TRBD1. Germline V gene sequence: CDR1 SGHTA, CDR2 FQGNSA. There are 14 residues in the CDR3. Trimming at V came to 5 bases and at J to 7 bases, leaving 7 bases not matched to a gene.

The chain joins TRBV15 to TRBJ2-1; 13 nucleotides agree with TRBD2. The CDR3 has 18 residues. Germline-derived CDR1 and CDR2 are LNHNV and YYDKDF (reference sequence). V dropped 3 bases and J dropped 2; count of bases not matched to a gene: 7. The CDR3 reads CATSSTTSGRTTYNEQFF. The CDR3 DNA sequence: TGTGCCACCAGCAGCACGACTAGCGGGAGGACAACCTACAATGAGCAGTTCTTC.

J is TRBJ2-1 and V is TRBV7-9; no clear D gene. Germline CDR1 is SEHNR and CDR2 is FQNEAQ (reference sequence). The CDR3 sequence is 15 residues long. V was cut by 2 bases and J by 8 bases, with 16 bases left in between. CDR3 amino acids: CASSLSLAHSDEQFF. The CDR3 DNA reads as TGTGCCAGCAGCTTAAGTCTGGCCCACAGCGATGAGCAGTTCTTC.

This clone appeared once. The rearrangement uses TRBV11-1 and TRBJ2-7, with a tentative D call TRBD1 (6 bases). CDR3 length: 14 amino acids. V was shortened by 2 bases and J by 5 bases, with 13 bases between the two germline ends. Germline values: CDR1 SGHAT, CDR2 FQDESV (reference sequence). This CDR3 reads CASSLQGRGNEQYF. CDR3 sequence (DNA): TGTGCCAGCAGCTTACAGGGGCGTGGGAACGAGCAGTACTTC.

CDR3 amino acids: CASSPKGGVQPQHF. In DNA, the CDR3 is TGTGCCAGCTCACCAAAGGGGGGTGTTCAGCCCCAGCATTTT. The J gene is TRBJ1-5, the V gene TRBV18; D is perhaps TRBD1 (6 bases). The CDR3 is 14 amino acids. Germline CDR1 KGHSH, CDR2 LQKENI. V lost 2 bases and J lost 6, with 11 bases in between.

The rearrangement joins TRBV7-8 to TRBJ2-1, with TRBD1 matching 12 bases. Unmatched junction bases numbered 12, after V lost 4 bases and J lost 8 bases. Per the germline V gene, CDR1 is SGHVS and CDR2 is FQNEAQ. The CDR3 runs to 17 residues. CDR3: CASSSFSGTGGLDEQFF. CDR3 bases: TGTGCCAGCAGCTCCTTTTCCGGGACAGGGGGCCTAGATGAGCAGTTCTTC.

The J gene is TRBJ1-3, the V gene TRBV18, with TRBD1 as a possible D gene (5 bases). The V gene's germline CDR1 is KGHSH and CDR2 LQKENI. The germline V and J ends were trimmed by 3 bases and 1 base, with 7 bases remaining between them. The CDR3 totals 14 residues. This CDR3 is CASSPGESGNTIYF. DNA for the CDR3: TGTGCCAGCTCACCGGGGGAATCTGGAAACACCATATATTTT.

The V gene is TRBV7-3, the J gene TRBJ2-5, with a tentative D call TRBD1 (6 bases). Germline V gene sequence: CDR1 SGHTA, CDR2 FQGTGA. V was cut by 2 bases and J by 5 bases, with 15 bases left in between. This CDR3 contains 15 residues. The CDR3 sequence: CASSLLPGTGETQYF. As DNA, the CDR3 is TGTGCCAGCAGCTTATTGCCCGGAACAGGGGAGACCCAGTACTTC.

The chain employs TRBV18 and TRBJ1-2; no firm D call. V lost 3 bases to trimming and J lost 3 bases, with 14 bases between them. CDR1 is KGHSH and CDR2 is LQKENI in the germline V gene. This CDR3 has 15 residues. The DNA of the CDR3 is TGTGCCAGCTCACCTTCTGTACGAGTTGACTATGGCTACACCTTC. Amino acids: CASSPSVRVDYGYTF.

The chain employs TRBV23-1 and TRBJ1-5; 8 bases map to TRBD1. TRBV23-1 is designated an ORF whose function remains uncertain. This CDR3 contains 20 residues. V shed 4 bases, J shed 0 bases, and the junction held 17 bases outside the gene matches. The CDR3: CASSRPIPRGPQYSNQPQHF. CDR3 DNA sequence: TGCGCCAGCAGTCGTCCCATTCCCAGGGGGCCACAATATAGCAATCAGCCCCAGCATTTT.

The chain carries TRBV19 and TRBJ1-5, with D perhaps TRBD1 (5 bases). This CDR3 spans 17 amino acids. Germline-derived CDR1 and CDR2 are LNHDA and SQIVND (reference sequence). V gave up 0 bases and J gave up 2 bases, with 14 bases separating them. CDR3 loop: CASSIEGGSGRNQPQHF. DNA of the CDR3: TGTGCCAGTAGTATAGAGGGGGGTTCGGGGCGCAATCAGCCCCAGCATTTT.

The rearrangement uses TRBV7-3 and TRBJ2-1; TRBD2 aligns across 12 bases. Germline CDR1 is SGHTA and CDR2 is FQGTGA. The CDR3 loop spans 15 amino acids. Unmatched junction bases numbered 9, after V lost 2 bases and J lost 13 bases. Here the CDR3 DNA reads TGTGCCAGCAGCTTAGTGCCAGGACTAGCGGGGTTCCAGTTCTTC. It yields the protein CASSLVPGLAGFQFF.

There are a few counts of this clone. The chain links TRBV18 to TRBJ1-1; D is unresolved. The ends were cut back, 6 bases at V and 4 bases at J, with 12 bases in the middle. Germline V lookup: CDR1 KGHSH, CDR2 LQKENI. There are 13 residues in the CDR3. The DNA of the CDR3 is TGTGCCAGCTCCCCATCCGTCAGCACTGAAGCTTTCTTT. It specifies CASSPSVSTEAFF. Together with reference TRBV18 and TRBJ1-1, the CDR3 gives the full variable domain: NAGVMQNPRHLVRRRGQEARLRCSPMKGHSHVYWYRQLPEEGLKFMVYLQKENIIDESGMPKERFSAEFPKEGPSILRIQQVVRGDSAAYFCASSPSVSTEAFFGQGTRLTVV.

The chain recombines TRBV29-1 with TRBJ2-7; TRBD1 matches at 9 bases. The CDR3 has 14 residues. V was clipped by 0 bases and J by 9 bases; unmatched bases: 9. Germline V CDR1 and CDR2: SQVTM, ANQGSEA. DNA for the CDR3: TGCAGCGTTGAAGATCCCGGGACAGGGCAGGTGCAGTACTTC. Protein sequence: CSVEDPGTGQVQYF.

The chain is built from TRBV6-1 and TRBJ1-3; tentatively, D is TRBD1 (6 bases). The CDR3 loop spans 14 amino acids. Trimming stripped 7 bases from V and 2 bases from J, with 12 bases between. In germline, CDR1 is MNHNS, CDR2 SASEGT. The CDR3 is CASNVGTTGNTIYF. For the CDR3, the DNA is TGTGCCAGCAACGTCGGGACAACTGGAAACACCATATATTTT.

In this sample, this clone turned up once. The chain uses TRBV29-1 and TRBJ1-1, with 10 bases aligning to TRBD1. Germline loops: CDR1 SQVTM, CDR2 ANQGSEA. The CDR3 extends over 14 amino acids. V was pared by 5 bases and J by 14 bases, with 17 bases of the junction left unmatched. The CDR3 bases are TGCAGCGTTTCGGAAGTACTGGGACAGGGGAAGGGGTTCTTT. This encodes CSVSEVLGQGKGFF.

J is TRBJ2-7 and V is TRBV9, with 12 nucleotides matching TRBD2. V trimming: 5 bases; J trimming: 0 bases; junction bases outside the gene matches: 6. The CDR3 consists of 16 residues. Germline CDR1 and CDR2: SGDLS and YYNGEE. CDR3 in amino acids: CASSFGLAGSSYEQYF. The CDR3, as DNA: TGTGCCAGCAGTTTTGGACTAGCGGGGAGCTCCTACGAGCAGTACTTC.

V gene TRBV4-1 combines with J gene TRBJ2-3; 13 positions match TRBD2. The CDR3 has 18 amino acids. Germline CDR1 is MGHRA and CDR2 is YSYEKL. After removal of 4 bases from V and 1 base from J, the junction contained 8 bases not matched to a gene. The CDR3 protein is CASSLGLAGEFGTDTQYF. The CDR3 DNA reads as TGCGCCAGCAGCCTTGGACTAGCGGGAGAGTTCGGCACAGATACGCAGTATTTT.

The chain joins TRBV4-3 to TRBJ1-2, with TRBD1 matching over 9 bases. The CDR3 is 16 amino acids. CDR1 and CDR2 from the germline V gene are LGHNA and YSLEER. The junction had 8 bases not matched to a gene; V was cut back by 6 bases and J by 0 bases. The CDR3 sequence: CASRQNRGQSNYGYTF. The CDR3 DNA is TGCGCCAGCAGACAAAACAGGGGGCAGTCTAACTATGGCTACACCTTC.

The CDR3 reads CASSHLQVNQPQHF. CDR3 sequence (DNA): TGCGCCAGCAGCCATCTACAGGTGAATCAGCCCCAGCATTTT. The chain couples TRBV4-1 to TRBJ1-5, with a tentative D call TRBD1 (5 bases). Germline assignment: CDR1 MGHRA and CDR2 YSYEKL. This CDR3 has 14 amino acids. V gave up 3 bases and J gave up 4 bases, with 10 bases separating them.

The V and J genes are TRBV11-3 and TRBJ2-5, with TRBD1 identical over 7 bases. CDR3 length equals 12 residues. Germline CDR1 SGHNT, CDR2 YENEEA. V lost 4 bases to trimming and J lost 4 bases; unmatched junction nucleotides: 0. CDR3 in DNA: TGTGCCAGCAGCTCAGGGGGAGAGACCCAGTACTTC. This encodes CASSSGGETQYF. Drawing the rest from reference TRBV11-3 and TRBJ2-5, the complete variable domain is EAGVVQSPRYKIIEKKQPVAFWCNPISGHNTLYWYLQNLGQGPELLIRYENEEAVDDSQLPKDRFSAERLKGVDSTLKIQPAELGDSAVYLCASSSGGETQYFGPGTRLLVL.

The rearrangement links TRBV30 to TRBJ2-4; tentatively, D is TRBD1 (6 bases). V was shortened by 1 base and J by 9 bases, with 13 bases between the two germline ends. The CDR3 has 13 residues. The V gene's germline CDR1 is GTSNPN and CDR2 SVGIG (reference sequence). CDR3 in DNA: TGTGCCTGGAGTGGGGGGCAGGGAGTCATTCAGTACTTC. Protein sequence: CAWSGGQGVIQYF.